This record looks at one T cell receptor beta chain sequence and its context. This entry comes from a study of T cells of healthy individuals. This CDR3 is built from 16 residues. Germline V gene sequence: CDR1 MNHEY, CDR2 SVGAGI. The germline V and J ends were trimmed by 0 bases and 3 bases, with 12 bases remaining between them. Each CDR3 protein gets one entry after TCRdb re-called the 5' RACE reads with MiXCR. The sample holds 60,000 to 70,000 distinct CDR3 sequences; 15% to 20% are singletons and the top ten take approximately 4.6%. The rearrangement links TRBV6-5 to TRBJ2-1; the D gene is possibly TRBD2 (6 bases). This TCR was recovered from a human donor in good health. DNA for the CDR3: TGTGCCAGCAGTTACTCGATCGCGGAGGGCTACAATGAGCAGTTCTTC. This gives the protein CASSYSIAEGYNEQFF.